A selection of T cell receptor beta chains follows, all from one sample in a study of control samples from healthy donors and cancer patients. Sequencing used immunoSEQ multiplex PCR; TCRdb keeps in-frame clones, though not all of them. The data show about 140,000 clones, 94% seen once. Sequencing input: blood. All receptors derive from a man in his forties in good health. CDR3s include the opening cysteine and the closing phenylalanine or tryptophan. A D gene is named only where the DNA matches it firmly. Rows may omit the clone size; those that give it use once, few, many or a size class.

CASSLDDRGLNTEAFF	TGTGCCAGCAGCTTAGACGACAGGGGGCTGAACACTGAAGCTTTCTTT	TRBV11-2	TRBJ1-1	TRBD1	.
CASLGQSEGTEAFF	TGCGCCAGTCTGGGACAGTCTGAAGGGACTGAAGCTTTCTTT	TRBV5-1	TRBJ1-1	TRBD1	.
CASSPLSASSEAFF	TGTGCCAGCAGCCCCCTATCCGCAAGCTCTGAAGCTTTCTTT	TRBV3-1/TRBV3-2	TRBJ1-1	.	.
CASSLTGPSFSGNTIYF	TGTGCCAGCAGCTTGACCGGGCCTAGTTTCTCTGGAAACACCATATATTTT	TRBV5-6	TRBJ1-3	.	.
CASSLAGTYEQYF	TGTGCCAGCAGCTTAGCCGGTACCTACGAGCAGTACTTC	TRBV7-8	TRBJ2-7	.	once
CASSLSWTGELFF	TGTGCCAGCAGTTTATCCTGGACCGGGGAGCTGTTTTTT	TRBV27	TRBJ2-2	.	.
CASRGGDTDGYTF	TGTGCCAGCCGAGGGGGGGATACGGATGGCTACACCTTC	TRBV6-6	TRBJ1-2	.	.
CATSREGNPGRFHEQYF	TGTGCCACCAGCAGAGAAGGTAATCCTGGCAGGTTCCACGAGCAGTACTTC	TRBV15	TRBJ2-7	.	.
CASSYSKVSNDAGYTF	TGTGCCAGCAGTTACTCGAAGGTGTCCAACGACGCTGGCTACACCTTC	TRBV6-6	TRBJ1-2	.	once
CASSSISGTSEAFF	TGTGCCAGCAGTTCCATATCTGGGACATCTGAAGCTTTCTTT	TRBV28	TRBJ1-1	.	.
CATSDTGTGGYEQFF	TGTGCCACCAGTGATACCGGGACAGGGGGTTATGAGCAGTTCTTC	TRBV24-1	TRBJ2-1	TRBD1	.
CASSNEWAKNIQYF	TGTGCCAGCAGCAACGAGTGGGCCAAAAACATTCAGTACTTC	TRBV14	TRBJ2-4	.	few
CASSLSVGATDTQYF	TGTGCCAGCAGTTTATCGGTGGGAGCGACAGATACGCAGTATTTT	TRBV27	TRBJ2-3	.	.